Following are 27 T cell receptor beta chains from one sample sequenced in a study of OX40 agonist ivuxolimab in advanced cancers. The repertoire was sequenced with immunoSEQ multiplex PCR; TCRdb's copy has only in-frame clones and lacks some. Of 55,000 to 80,000 clones in the sample, almost 85% were seen once. This sample comprised CD4+ or CD8+ T cells sorted from blood, obtained in a trial of the OX40 agonist ivuxolimab. Receptors were obtained from an adult with an advanced solid tumor such as melanoma, head and neck, liver or kidney cancer.

This clone has just one count. The chain has TRBV4-1 and TRBJ1-2; D gene unclear. The germline V gene has CDR1 MGHRA and CDR2 YSYEKL. V gave up 4 bases and J gave up 0 bases, with 15 bases separating them. The CDR3 contains 16 residues. The CDR3 DNA is TGCGCCAGCAGCCCTTCGTCGACCCTGCCTAACTATGGCTACACCTTC. Amino acids: CASSPSSTLPNYGYTF.

The J gene is TRBJ1-2, the V gene TRBV6-5; 8 nucleotides align to TRBD1. V shed 8 bases and J 5 bases; nucleotides not matched to a gene: 7. CDR3 length equals 13 residues. The germline CDR1 and CDR2 sequences are MNHEY and SVGAGI. CDR3 in amino acids: CASARGLKYGYTF. CDR3 DNA: TGTGCCAGCGCCAGGGGGCTAAAGTATGGCTACACCTTC.

This clone was recorded once. The chain employs TRBV6-6 and TRBJ2-3, with no clear D. V lost 6 bases and J lost 2, with 12 bases in between. CDR1 is MNHNY, CDR2 SVGAGI, per germline (reference sequence). The CDR3 sequence is 14 residues long. CDR3 residues: CASRELTATDTQYF. In DNA, the CDR3 is TGTGCCAGCAGGGAATTAACGGCCACAGATACGCAGTATTTT.

V and J are TRBV9 and TRBJ2-1, with a possible D match to TRBD1 (6 bases). The length of the CDR3 is 14 residues. V lost 3 bases and J lost 6, with 13 bases in between. CDR1 SGDLS and CDR2 YYNGEE come from the germline V gene. This CDR3 is CASSGVGHSNEQFF. For the CDR3, the DNA is TGTGCCAGCAGCGGGGTGGGACATTCCAATGAGCAGTTCTTC.

Comments on this clone: Additional DNA sequences in this sample encode the identical CDR3. J is TRBJ2-3 and V is TRBV5-1; TRBD1 aligns across 7 bases. CDR1 and CDR2 (germline): SGHRS, YFSETQ. CDR3 length equals 15 residues. Unmatched junction bases numbered 3, after V lost 2 bases and J lost 0 bases. As DNA, the CDR3 is TGCGCCAGCAGCTTAGACAGGGCTAGCACAGATACGCAGTATTTT. The encoded protein is CASSLDRASTDTQYF.

Only one count was recorded for this clone. The rearrangement links TRBV4-3 to TRBJ2-5; no definite D call. CDR3 length: 13 amino acids. Trimming pared 4 bases from V and 1 base from J, leaving 7 bases between. Germline values: CDR1 LGHNA, CDR2 YSLEER. The CDR3 DNA follows: TGCGCCAGCAGCCGCCAGGCCCAAGAGACCCAGTACTTC. It specifies CASSRQAQETQYF.

V and J are TRBV7-8 and TRBJ2-2; 9 positions match TRBD1. CDR1 and CDR2 from the germline V gene are SGHVS and FQNEAQ. The junction had 4 bases not matched to a gene; V was cut back by 3 bases and J by 5 bases. The CDR3 sequence is 15 residues long. CDR3 sequence: CASSFRTGVTGELFF. CDR3 sequence (DNA): TGTGCCAGCAGCTTTCGGACAGGGGTAACCGGGGAGCTGTTTTTT.

This clone was detected a few times. The genes are TRBV7-9 and TRBJ1-2; D is perhaps TRBD1 (6 bases). The ends were cut back, 4 bases at V and 4 bases at J, with 10 bases in the middle. Germline CDR1 reads SEHNR; CDR2 reads FQNEAQ (reference sequence). CDR3 length equals 13 residues. CDR3 in DNA: TGTGCCAGCAGCTGGACAGAGAGCTATGGCTACACCTTC. Translating gives CASSWTESYGYTF.

This sequence joins TRBV11-2 and TRBJ2-5; 12 bases align to TRBD2. The trim removed 10 bases at V and 1 base at J, leaving 7 bases unmatched. Germline CDR1 is SGHAT and CDR2 is FQNNGV. The CDR3 is 15 residues long. The CDR3 here is CATSSGREIQETQYF. CDR3 DNA sequence: TGTGCCACCTCTAGCGGGAGGGAAATCCAAGAGACCCAGTACTTC.

The V call is TRBV7-2, the J call TRBJ2-7, with TRBD2 matching over 8 bases. The CDR3 loop spans 14 amino acids. V shed 3 bases, J shed 7 bases, and the junction held 8 bases outside the gene matches. Looked up from germline, CDR1 is SGHTA and CDR2 is FQGNSA. The CDR3 DNA is TGTGCCAGCAGCTTGCCGGCTAGCGGGCCTGAGCAGTACTTC. Its protein is CASSLPASGPEQYF.

The chain's CDR3 is CASSPALRTGQGYTF. The CDR3 DNA reads as TGCGCCAGCAGCCCGGCCCTCCGGACAGGACAAGGCTACACCTTC. The chain employs TRBV5-1 and TRBJ1-2, with TRBD1 matching over 7 bases. This CDR3 spans 15 amino acids. Germline V lookup: CDR1 SGHRS, CDR2 YFSETQ. V lost 4 bases, J lost 8 bases, and 14 bases stayed unmatched.

The chain employs TRBV4-3 and TRBJ1-1; D unresolved. Germline CDR1 and CDR2: LGHNA and YSLEER. The CDR3 extends over 13 amino acids. Trimming left V 0 bases short and J 4 bases short, with 6 bases between. The CDR3 loop is CASSQDPGTEAFF. The CDR3 DNA sequence: TGCGCCAGCAGCCAAGATCCGGGCACTGAAGCTTTCTTT.

This rearrangement joins TRBV19 to TRBJ2-4; 7 nucleotides match TRBD2. Looked up from germline, CDR1 is LNHDA and CDR2 is SQIVND (reference sequence). Trimming took 6 bases from V and 3 from J; bases not matched to a gene: 5. CDR3 size: 14 residues. The CDR3 DNA is TGTGCCAGTAGAAGCCCGGGAGGCAAAAACATTCAGTACTTC. Translating gives CASRSPGGKNIQYF.

The chain employs TRBV7-2 and TRBJ2-3; TRBD2 agrees at 10 bases. CDR1 and CDR2 from the germline V gene are SGHTA and FQGNSA. Trimming removed 5 bases from V and 4 bases from J; junction bases left unmatched: 6. The CDR3 is 15 amino acids. The DNA of the CDR3 is TGTGCCAGCAGCAAACCCACTAGCGGGGCAGATACGCAGTATTTT. Encoded protein: CASSKPTSGADTQYF. The whole variable domain, filled in from reference TRBV7-2 and TRBJ2-3, reads GAGVSQSPSNKVTEKGKDVELRCDPISGHTALYWYRQSLGQGLEFLIYFQGNSAPDKSGLPSDRFSAERTGGSVSTLTIQRTQQEDSAVYLCASSKPTSGADTQYFGPGTRLTVL.

The count of this clone is one. The chain is built from TRBV19 and TRBJ2-2, with 9 bases matching TRBD1. CDR1 LNHDA and CDR2 SQIVND come from the germline V gene (reference sequence). The CDR3 contains 15 residues. V shed 5 bases and J 1 base; nucleotides not matched to a gene: 2. The CDR3 DNA reads TGTGCCAGTAGTGGGACAGGGCGGAACACCGGGGAGCTGTTTTTT. Its protein product is CASSGTGRNTGELFF. Drawing the rest from reference TRBV19 and TRBJ2-2, the complete variable domain is DGGITQSPKYLFRKEGQNVTLSCEQNLNHDAMYWYRQDPGQGLRLIYYSQIVNDFQKGDIAEGYSVSREKKESFPLTVTSAQKNPTAFYLCASSGTGRNTGELFFGEGSRLTVL.

The chain uses TRBV9 and TRBJ2-5; no firm D call. V was clipped by 0 bases and J by 7 bases, with 10 bases between them. This CDR3 spans 13 amino acids. Germline lookup yields CDR1 SGDLS and CDR2 YYNGEE. CDR3 coding DNA: TGTGCCAGCAGCGTAGCCCCCATGGGGACCCAGTACTTC. This encodes CASSVAPMGTQYF.

The genes are TRBV2 and TRBJ1-5, with D perhaps matching TRBD1 (5 bases). CDR3 size: 15 residues. V dropped 3 bases and J dropped 3 bases, with 12 bases sitting between them. CDR1 and CDR2 from the germline V gene are SNHLY and FYNNEI. The CDR3 bases are TGTGCCAGCAGTGAGGGGGGTCCCCCCAATCAGCCCCAGCATTTT. Translating gives CASSEGGPPNQPQHF.

This chain connects TRBV2 to TRBJ1-1, with a tentative D call TRBD1 (5 bases). Germline values: CDR1 SNHLY, CDR2 FYNNEI. The CDR3 spans 15 residues. V lost 5 bases, J lost 0 bases, and 13 bases lay in between. The CDR3 nucleotides are TGTGCCAGCAGTTCCCGACAGAATTTGAACACTGAAGCTTTCTTT. Its translation: CASSSRQNLNTEAFF.

A word on this clone: Other DNA sequences in this sample translate to the same CDR3. The V and J genes are TRBV6-5 and TRBJ1-1; D may be TRBD1 (6 bases). The length of the CDR3 is 11 residues. Germline V gene lookup returns CDR1 MNHEY and CDR2 SVGAGI. Trimming removed 6 bases from V and 8 bases from J, with 10 bases in between. CDR3 residues: CASRGGREAFF. For the CDR3, the DNA is TGTGCCAGCAGAGGGGGGCGAGAAGCTTTCTTT.

The rearrangement links TRBV11-3 to TRBJ2-1, with 7 bases identical to TRBD1. Germline CDR1 reads SGHNT; CDR2 reads YENEEA. This CDR3 contains 15 residues. The trim removed 1 base at V and 10 bases at J, leaving 10 bases unmatched. CDR3 sequence reads: CASSLGTGEGGEQFF. The CDR3 nucleotides are TGTGCCAGCAGCTTAGGAACAGGGGAAGGGGGAGAGCAGTTCTTC.

The gene calls are TRBV5-1 and TRBJ1-1; the D is unclear. CDR1 and CDR2 (germline): SGHRS, YFSETQ. The CDR3 is 16 residues long. Trimming took off 0 bases at V and 0 bases at J, with 12 bases between the two ends. The CDR3 sequence is CASSLVGLTVNTEAFF. As DNA, the CDR3 is TGCGCCAGCAGCTTGGTTGGGTTGACGGTGAACACTGAAGCTTTCTTT.

This clone was detected once. The chain is built from TRBV11-3 and TRBJ2-3; a possible D gene is TRBD2 (6 bases). This CDR3 has 13 amino acids. V was pared by 5 bases and J by 9 bases, with 15 bases between. The V gene's germline CDR1 is SGHNT and CDR2 YENEEA. The CDR3 sequence is CASSLTSSATQYF. The CDR3 coding sequence is TGTGCCAGCAGCCTGACGTCTAGCGCAACGCAGTATTTT.

The chain uses TRBV6-5 and TRBJ2-2; D possibly corresponds to TRBD1 (6 bases). Trimming cost V 2 bases and J 6 bases, with 13 bases left between them. The CDR3 contains 15 residues. Germline V gives CDR1 MNHEY, CDR2 SVGAGI. The CDR3 bases are TGTGCCAGCAGTTACGACAACAGGGTACCCGGGGAGCTGTTTTTT. Translated: CASSYDNRVPGELFF.

The chain couples TRBV11-2 to TRBJ2-1; 9 bases agree with TRBD1. Looked up from germline, CDR1 is SGHAT and CDR2 is FQNNGV. The trim removed 0 bases at V and 14 bases at J, leaving 5 bases unmatched. This CDR3 contains 13 residues. Here the CDR3 reads CASSLDLGTGKFF. For the CDR3, the DNA is TGTGCCAGCAGCTTAGATTTAGGGACAGGGAAGTTCTTC.

Details on this clone: The sample holds other DNA sequences that translate to the same CDR3. J is TRBJ1-1 and V is TRBV11-3; D unclear. The CDR3 is 13 amino acids. Germline loops: CDR1 SGHNT, CDR2 YENEEA. Trimming pared 5 bases from V and 0 bases from J, leaving 7 bases between. The CDR3: CASSLYMNTEAFF. In DNA, the CDR3 is TGTGCCAGCAGCCTTTATATGAACACTGAAGCTTTCTTT.

The CDR3 protein is CASSDTWGRADNSPLHF. The CDR3 DNA sequence: TGTGCCAGCAGTGATACGTGGGGCAGGGCCGATAATTCACCCCTCCACTTT. The rearrangement links TRBV6-1 to TRBJ1-6; tentatively, D is TRBD1 (5 bases). Per the germline V gene, CDR1 is MNHNS and CDR2 is SASEGT. This CDR3 contains 17 residues. Trimming stripped 3 bases from V and 5 bases from J, with 17 bases between.

The chain links TRBV1 to TRBJ1-1; the table's D call TRBD1 went unverified against the DNA. TRBV1 is labeled a pseudogene. This CDR3 comprises 17 residues. The CDR3 DNA follows: TGCACCAGCAGCCATCACCTCTGGGACAGCTTGAACACTGAAGCTTTCTTT. This codes for CTSSHHLWDSLNTEAFF.